This TCR beta chain was recorded in a study of blood T cell repertoires in COVID-19. As for the study in general: Samples representing acute and convalescent COVID-19 were sourced from the United States, Italy and Spain. T cells, B-cell-depleted T cells, or PBMCs supplied cDNA or gDNA.

V lost 4 bases and J lost 6, with 21 bases in between. CDR3 length: 16 residues. Per the germline V gene, CDR1 is SEHNR and CDR2 is FQNEAQ (reference sequence). The method was immunoSEQ multiplex PCR; TCRdb's version includes in-frame clones alone and lacks a portion of them. The table lists 210,000 or so clones, 70% to 90% of them singletons. The receptor comes from a man aged 30 to 45 with COVID-19, enrolled during active disease. The chain employs TRBV7-9 and TRBJ1-2; tentatively, D is TRBD1 (5 bases). Sequencing was done on a sample of peripheral blood. This CDR3 reads CASSSSGGAREDGYTF. The CDR3 nucleotides are TGTGCCAGCAGCTCGAGCGGTGGGGCCCGGGAGGATGGCTACACCTTC.